Detailed here is one TCR beta chain. Its matching antigen is unknown. Some clones are missing from TCRdb's copy, which holds only in-frame ones; the method was immunoSEQ multiplex PCR. Among roughly 16,000 clones, 85% to 95% were seen once, and the ten largest hold about 14%. Samples were taken several times over chemoradiotherapy. The sample belongs to a study of chemoradiotherapy in HPV16-positive cancers. Findings and limits, study-wide: The functional HPV-specific definition rests on just a couple of HPV16-positive patients. Better recurrence-free survival went with HPV-responsive T-cell expansion in HPV16-positive patients.

The material sequenced was blood, taken from a patient who underwent chemoradiotherapy. This sequence originates from a human donor with HPV-associated anogenital cancer.

The CDR3 bases are TGTGCCAGTCAAGACGGGTACGGGCACAATGAGCAGTTCTTC. Protein product: CASQDGYGHNEQFF. The chain has TRBV19 and TRBJ2-1, with D hard to call. V was trimmed by 8 bases and J by 5 bases, leaving 16 bases between them. This CDR3 is built from 14 residues. CDR1 is LNHDA and CDR2 is SQIVND in the germline V gene (reference sequence). Complete variable domain (other parts from reference TRBV19 and TRBJ2-1): DGGITQSPKYLFRKEGQNVTLSCEQNLNHDAMYWYRQDPGQGLRLIYYSQIVNDFQKGDIAEGYSVSREKKESFPLTVTSAQKNPTAFYLCASQDGYGHNEQFFGPGTRLTVL.